The clone carrying this T cell receptor (beta chain) was detected only once. Its target is unknown. This entry is derived from a study of OX40 agonist ivuxolimab in advanced cancers. In the study overall: Partial responses were achieved by three patients, of whom one had hepatocellular carcinoma and two had cutaneous melanoma. Findings of the study overall: Circulating CD4+ and CD8+ T cells showed clonal expansion by week 6 at 0.1 to 3.0 mg/kg.

Assay: immunoSEQ multiplex PCR; the TCRdb copy retains only in-frame clones and omits some. The data show roughly 100,000 clones, roughly 95% seen once. CDR1 and CDR2 (germline): MNHNY, SVGAGI (reference sequence). The V end was cut by 4 bases, the J end by 7 bases, with 14 bases between. The CDR3 is made up of 13 amino acids. Sampling times: baseline, cycle 4 day 1, cycle 7 day 1. This receptor was taken from an adult with an advanced solid tumor such as melanoma, head and neck, liver or kidney cancer. The material sequenced was CD4+ or CD8+ T cells sorted from blood, taken in a trial of the OX40 agonist ivuxolimab. The rearrangement uses TRBV6-6 and TRBJ2-7; D is possibly TRBD1 or TRBD2 (5 bases each). CDR3 sequence (DNA): TGTGCCAGCAGTTTCTTAGGGACGAGGGAGCAGTACTTC. This gives the protein CASSFLGTREQYF.